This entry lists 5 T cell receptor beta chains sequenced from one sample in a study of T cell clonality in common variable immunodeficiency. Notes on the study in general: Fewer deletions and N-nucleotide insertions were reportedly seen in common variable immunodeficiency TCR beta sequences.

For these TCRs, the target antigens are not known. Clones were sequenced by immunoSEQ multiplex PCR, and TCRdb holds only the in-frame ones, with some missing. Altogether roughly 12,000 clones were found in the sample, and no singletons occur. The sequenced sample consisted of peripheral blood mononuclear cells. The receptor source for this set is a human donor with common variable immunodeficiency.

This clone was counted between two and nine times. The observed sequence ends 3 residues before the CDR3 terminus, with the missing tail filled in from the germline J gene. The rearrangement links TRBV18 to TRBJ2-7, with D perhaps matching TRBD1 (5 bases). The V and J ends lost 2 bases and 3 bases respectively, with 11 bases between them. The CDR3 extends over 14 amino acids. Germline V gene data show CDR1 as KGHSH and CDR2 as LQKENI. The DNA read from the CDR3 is TGTGCCAGCTCACCATACGCGACAGTCTACGAG. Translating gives CASSPYATVYE. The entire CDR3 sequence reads CASSPYATVYEQYF.

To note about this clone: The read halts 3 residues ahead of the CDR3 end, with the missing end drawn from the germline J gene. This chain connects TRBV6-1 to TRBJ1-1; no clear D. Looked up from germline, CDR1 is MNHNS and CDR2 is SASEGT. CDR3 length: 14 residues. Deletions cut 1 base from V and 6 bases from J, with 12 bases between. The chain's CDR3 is CASSEEGGLAEAFF. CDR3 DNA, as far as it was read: TGTGCCAGCAGTGAAGAGGGTGGGCTTGCTGAA.

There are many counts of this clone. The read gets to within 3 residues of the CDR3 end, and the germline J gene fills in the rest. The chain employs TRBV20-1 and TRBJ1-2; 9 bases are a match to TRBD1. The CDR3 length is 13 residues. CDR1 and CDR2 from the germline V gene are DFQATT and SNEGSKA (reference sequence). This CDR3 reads CSANQDRGNGYTF. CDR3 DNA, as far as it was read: TGCAGTGCTAACCAGGACAGGGGTAACGGC.

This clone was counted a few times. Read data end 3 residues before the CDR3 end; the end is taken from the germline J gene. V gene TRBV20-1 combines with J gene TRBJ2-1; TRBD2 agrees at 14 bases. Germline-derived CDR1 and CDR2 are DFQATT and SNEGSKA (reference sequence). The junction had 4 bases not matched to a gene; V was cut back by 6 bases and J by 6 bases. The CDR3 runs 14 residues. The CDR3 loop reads CSAPTSGGANEQFF. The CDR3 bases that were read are TGCAGTGCCCCGACTAGCGGGGGGGCCAATGAG.

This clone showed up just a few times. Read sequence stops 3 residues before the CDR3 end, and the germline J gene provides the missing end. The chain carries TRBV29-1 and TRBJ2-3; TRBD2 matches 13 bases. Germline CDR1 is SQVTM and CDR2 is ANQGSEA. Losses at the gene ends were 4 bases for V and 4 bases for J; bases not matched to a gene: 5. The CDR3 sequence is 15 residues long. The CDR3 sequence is CSVAFGLAGADTQYF. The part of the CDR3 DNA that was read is TGCAGCGTTGCCTTTGGACTAGCGGGGGCAGATACG.